These 4 T cell receptor beta chains originate from one sample sequenced in a study of T cells in Graves' hyperthyroidism and ophthalmopathy. TCR beta CDR3 region amplification was performed from RNA transcripts. Initially, a first-round RT-PCR of the TCR CDR3 employed the HTBI primer set. TCRdb itself ran the multiplex PCR reads through MiXCR, one entry per CDR3 protein. Among approximately 740,000 distinct CDR3 sequences listed, approximately 14% were seen once. Sample: blood. The receptors stem from a woman under 30 with Graves' hyperthyroidism.

There are many counts of this clonotype. This chain connects TRBV28 to TRBJ2-3, with 7 bases lining up with TRBD2. The CDR3 is 15 residues long. J lost 2 bases, V lost 2 bases, and 4 bases had no gene match. CDR1 and CDR2 (germline): MDHEN, SYDVKM. In DNA form, the CDR3 reads TGTGCCAGCAGTTTAATGGCGGGGGACACAGATACGCAGTATTTT. As protein: CASSLMAGDTDTQYF.

At least ten counts were recorded for this clonotype. This chain connects TRBV20-1 to TRBJ1-1; possibly TRBD1 for D (5 bases). The CDR3 contains 15 residues. Trimming stripped 4 bases from V and 0 bases from J, with 15 bases between. In germline, CDR1 is DFQATT, CDR2 SNEGSKA (reference sequence). The CDR3 here is CSAKQGGVLNTEAFF. CDR3 nucleotide sequence: TGCAGTGCTAAGCAGGGTGGTGTTTTGAACACTGAAGCTTTCTTT.

The chain has TRBV4-1 and TRBJ1-1, with 9 bases fitting TRBD1. This CDR3 is 14 amino acids long. V shed 4 bases, J shed 6 bases, and the junction held 6 bases outside the gene matches. In germline, CDR1 is MGHRA, CDR2 YSYEKL. The CDR3 here is CASSLTGGEAEAFF. DNA of the CDR3: TGCGCCAGCAGCCTTACAGGGGGCGAGGCTGAAGCTTTCTTT.

CDR3 residues: CASSEGTGHTGELFF. CDR3 coding DNA: TGTGCCAGCTCAGAAGGGACAGGGCACACCGGGGAGCTGTTTTTT. The chain couples TRBV18 to TRBJ2-2; TRBD1 agrees at 9 bases. The CDR3 loop spans 15 amino acids. V lost 5 bases and J lost 3; bases outside the gene matches: 4. From germline, CDR1 is KGHSH and CDR2 LQKENI. The full variable domain, in which reference TRBV18 and TRBJ2-2 provide the parts outside the CDR3, is NAGVMQNPRHLVRRRGQEARLRCSPMKGHSHVYWYRQLPEEGLKFMVYLQKENIIDESGMPKERFSAEFPKEGPSILRIQQVVRGDSAAYFCASSEGTGHTGELFFGEGSRLTVL.